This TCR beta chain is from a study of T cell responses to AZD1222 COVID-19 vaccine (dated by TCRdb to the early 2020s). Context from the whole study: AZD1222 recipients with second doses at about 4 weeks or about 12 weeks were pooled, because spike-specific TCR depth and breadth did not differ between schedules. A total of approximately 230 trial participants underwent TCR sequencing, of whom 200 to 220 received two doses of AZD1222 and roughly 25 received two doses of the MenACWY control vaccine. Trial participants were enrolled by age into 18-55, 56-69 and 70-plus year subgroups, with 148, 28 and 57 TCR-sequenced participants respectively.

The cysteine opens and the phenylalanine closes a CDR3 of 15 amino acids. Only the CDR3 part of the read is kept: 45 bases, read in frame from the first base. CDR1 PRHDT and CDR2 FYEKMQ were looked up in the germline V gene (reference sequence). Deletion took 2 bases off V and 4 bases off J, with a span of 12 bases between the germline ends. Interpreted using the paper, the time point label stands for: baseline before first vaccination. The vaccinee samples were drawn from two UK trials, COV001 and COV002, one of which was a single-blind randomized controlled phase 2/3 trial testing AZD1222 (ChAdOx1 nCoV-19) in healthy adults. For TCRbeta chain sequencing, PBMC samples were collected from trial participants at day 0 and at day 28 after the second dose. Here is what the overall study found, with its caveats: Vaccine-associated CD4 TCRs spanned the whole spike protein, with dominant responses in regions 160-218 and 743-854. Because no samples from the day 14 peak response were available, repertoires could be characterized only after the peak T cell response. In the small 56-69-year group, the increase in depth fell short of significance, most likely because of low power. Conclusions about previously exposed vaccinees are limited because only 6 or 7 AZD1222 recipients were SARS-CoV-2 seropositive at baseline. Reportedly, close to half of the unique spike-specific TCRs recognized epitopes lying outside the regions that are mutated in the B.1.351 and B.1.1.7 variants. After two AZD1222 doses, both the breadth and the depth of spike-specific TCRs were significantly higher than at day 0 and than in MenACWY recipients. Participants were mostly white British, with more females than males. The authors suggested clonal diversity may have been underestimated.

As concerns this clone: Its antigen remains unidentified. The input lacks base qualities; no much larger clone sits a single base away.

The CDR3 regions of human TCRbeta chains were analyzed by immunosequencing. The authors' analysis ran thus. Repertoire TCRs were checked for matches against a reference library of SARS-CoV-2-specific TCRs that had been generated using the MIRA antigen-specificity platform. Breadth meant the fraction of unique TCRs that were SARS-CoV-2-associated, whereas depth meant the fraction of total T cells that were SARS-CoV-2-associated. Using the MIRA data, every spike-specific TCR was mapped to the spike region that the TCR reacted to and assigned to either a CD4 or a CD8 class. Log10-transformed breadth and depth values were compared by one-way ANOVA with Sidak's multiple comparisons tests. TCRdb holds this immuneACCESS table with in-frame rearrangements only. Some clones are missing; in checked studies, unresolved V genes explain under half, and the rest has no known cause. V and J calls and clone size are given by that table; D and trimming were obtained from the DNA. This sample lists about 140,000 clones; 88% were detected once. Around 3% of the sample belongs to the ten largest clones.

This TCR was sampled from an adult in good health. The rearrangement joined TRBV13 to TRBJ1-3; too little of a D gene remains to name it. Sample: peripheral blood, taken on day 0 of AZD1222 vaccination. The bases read TGTGCCAGCAGCTTAACCTCCCTGGGGGGAAACACCATATATTTT. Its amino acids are CASSLTSLGGNTIYF.